Shown below are 8 T cell receptor beta chains from a single sample sequenced in a study of Graves' ophthalmopathy and Graves' hyperthyroidism. Beta-chain TCR CDR3 regions were amplified from RNA transcripts. RT-PCR in the first round used HTBI primers; a second-round multiplex PCR followed. TCRdb re-called the multiplex PCR reads with MiXCR, one entry per CDR3 protein. The table has hundreds of thousands of distinct CDR3 sequences, roughly 20% seen once. Sample: peripheral blood. The receptors come from a woman between 18 and 30 years old with stable Graves' hyperthyroidism. Some clones in this sample may be carry-over from other donors' samples.

This clonotype was found many times. The J gene is TRBJ1-5, the V gene TRBV12-3 or TRBV12-4; a weak D match, TRBD1 (5 bases). This CDR3 is built from 15 residues. V lost 8 bases, J lost 3 bases, and 17 bases lay in between. CDR3 nucleotides: TGTGCCAGCGACACCGAGACAGAATACAATCAGCCCCAGCATTTT. It translates to CASDTETEYNQPQHF.

This clonotype appeared many times. The rearrangement links TRBV4-2 to TRBJ1-5; no reliable D call. Trimming removed 0 bases at V and 2 bases at J, with 11 bases between. Looked up from germline, CDR1 is LGHNA and CDR2 is YNFKEQ. The CDR3 length is 16 residues. DNA for the CDR3: TGTGCCAGCAGCCAAGATATGGGGAGTGGCAATCAGCCCCAGCATTTT. Protein product: CASSQDMGSGNQPQHF.

Many counts were recorded for this clonotype. This sequence joins TRBV6-1 and TRBJ1-2; no reliable D call. V lost 7 bases to trimming and J lost 3 bases, with 9 bases between them. The CDR3 totals 12 residues. CDR1 is MNHNS, CDR2 SASEGT, per germline. CDR3 loop: CASNPIDYGYTF. The CDR3 DNA follows: TGTGCCAGCAACCCCATCGACTATGGCTACACCTTC.

In this sample, this clonotype turned up many times. The rearrangement links TRBV7-2 to TRBJ2-7; TRBD2 aligns across 8 bases. Germline V CDR1 and CDR2: SGHTA, FQGNSA. V shed 4 bases, J shed 6 bases, and the junction held 11 bases outside the gene matches. CDR3 length: 15 residues. Here the CDR3 reads CASSSPWGGRPEQYF. The CDR3 DNA is TGTGCCAGCAGCTCGCCGTGGGGCGGGAGGCCCGAGCAGTACTTC.

This clonotype was seen many times. The chain joins TRBV12-3 or TRBV12-4 to TRBJ1-1; D not certain. The CDR3 is 14 amino acids. V shed 6 bases and J shed 4 bases, with 15 bases lying between them. For the CDR3, the DNA is TGTGCCAGCAGCCTATTTCGGGTAGGCACTGAAGCTTTCTTT. This gives the protein CASSLFRVGTEAFF.

The CDR3 DNA reads as TGTGCCAGCAGGGGGGCAGTTTCGAACACCGGGGAGCTGTTTTTT. Protein sequence: CASRGAVSNTGELFF. The chain couples TRBV6-1 to TRBJ2-2; possible D gene TRBD1, 6 bases. The CDR3 sequence is 15 residues long. V was trimmed by 6 bases and J by 0 bases, leaving 11 bases between them. Germline V gives CDR1 MNHNS, CDR2 SASEGT.

This clonotype was detected many times. The chain links TRBV6-1 to TRBJ1-6; 7 positions match TRBD1. Germline-derived CDR1 and CDR2 are MNHNS and SASEGT. The CDR3 totals 12 residues. The ends lost 6 bases at V and 11 bases at J; junction bases unmatched: 4. CDR3 residues: CASRTGRTPLHF. Written as DNA, the CDR3 is TGTGCCAGCAGGACAGGGCGGACACCCCTCCACTTT.

This clonotype turned up a few times. V is TRBV5-1 and J is TRBJ2-2; maybe TRBD1 (6 bases). The CDR3 contains 13 residues. Germline V CDR1 and CDR2: SGHRS, YFSETQ. Trimming shortened V by 10 bases and J by 7 bases, and 17 bases separated the two germline ends. As DNA, the CDR3 is TGCGCCCGCCGAGGGGGAAACGGCGGGGAGCTGTTTTTT. This codes for CARRGGNGGELFF.